Presented here are 32 T cell receptor beta chains from one specimen sequenced in a study of blood T cell repertoires in COVID-19 (TCRdb year 2020). Library generation was performed with the immunoSEQ multiplex PCR assay. Imported from immuneACCESS, the table was reduced by TCRdb to in-frame sequences with V and J called. These copies leave out some clones; in studies compared against another copy, an unresolved V gene accounts for under half, and the cause of the remainder is not known. The sample records more than 200,000 clones, 90% of which are singletons. The ten largest make up approximately 2.4% of the sample. Source material: peripheral blood. Receptors originate from a man younger than 45 with COVID-19, enrolled during active disease.

The chain is built from TRBV6-5 and TRBJ2-3; weak D call: TRBD2 (5 bases). Germline CDR1 and CDR2: MNHEY and SVGAGI. CDR3 length equals 15 residues. The V end was cut by 6 bases, the J end by 7 bases, with 20 bases between. The CDR3 is CASSRNGVAPNTQYF. The CDR3 DNA reads as TGTGCCAGCAGCCGGAACGGGGTCGCCCCAAATACGCAGTATTTT.

This clone was found once. This chain connects TRBV6-2 or TRBV6-3 to TRBJ2-5; 8 bases match TRBD2. This CDR3 is 16 amino acids long. V shed 2 bases, J shed 2 bases, and the junction held 7 bases outside the gene matches. CDR1 is MNHEY, CDR2 SVGEGT, per germline. This CDR3 reads CASSYTASGLQETQYF. The CDR3 DNA reads TGTGCCAGCAGTTACACCGCTAGCGGGCTTCAAGAGACCCAGTACTTC.

The CDR3 loop is CASSLPVGTAYGYTF. Written as DNA, the CDR3 is TGTGCCAGCAGTTTACCTGTTGGGACAGCCTATGGCTACACCTTC. The chain is built from TRBV28 and TRBJ1-2, with 7 bases fitting TRBD1. The CDR3 has 15 residues. With V trimmed by 2 bases and J by 4 bases, 7 bases remained unmatched. The V gene's germline CDR1 is MDHEN and CDR2 SYDVKM.

The CDR3 protein is CAISESTATTYEQYF. CDR3 in DNA: TGTGCCATCAGTGAGTCAACAGCCACCACCTACGAGCAGTACTTC. The gene calls are TRBV10-3 and TRBJ2-7; D ambiguous. The CDR3 length is 15 residues. The V end lost 0 bases, the J end lost 2 bases, and 11 bases lay between the germline ends. Germline loops: CDR1 ENHRY, CDR2 SYGVKD.

The chain is built from TRBV6-5 and TRBJ2-7; TRBD2 matches at 7 bases. CDR3 length: 11 amino acids. The ends lost 7 bases at V and 7 bases at J; junction bases unmatched: 4. The germline V gene encodes CDR1 MNHEY and CDR2 SVGAGI. CDR3 in DNA: TGTGCCAGCAATAACGGGAGGGAGCAGTACTTC. The encoded protein is CASNNGREQYF.

The chain has TRBV28 and TRBJ2-7; possible D gene TRBD1, 5 bases. From germline, CDR1 is MDHEN and CDR2 SYDVKM. This CDR3 is built from 13 residues. Trimming took 3 bases from V and 2 from J, leaving 8 bases between them. The CDR3 reads CASSFDRTYEQYF. The DNA of the CDR3 is TGTGCCAGCAGTTTCGACAGAACCTACGAGCAGTACTTC.

This chain uses TRBV5-4 with TRBJ2-2, with D maybe TRBD1 (5 bases). Germline CDR1 SGHNT, CDR2 YYREEE (reference sequence). This CDR3 comprises 17 residues. Trimming removed 0 bases from V and 2 bases from J, with 14 bases in between. CDR3 protein: CASSLANGASNTGELFF. The CDR3, as DNA: TGTGCCAGCAGCTTGGCCAATGGGGCGTCCAACACCGGGGAGCTGTTTTTT.

Only one count was recorded for this clone. The chain employs TRBV5-1 and TRBJ2-2; 8 nucleotides agree with TRBD1. The CDR3 is 16 amino acids. V trimming: 4 bases; J trimming: 1 base; junction bases outside the gene matches: 6. CDR1 is SGHRS and CDR2 is YFSETQ in the germline V gene. The CDR3 protein is CASSTGQDLNTGELFF. For the CDR3, the DNA is TGCGCCAGCAGCACGGGACAGGACCTGAACACCGGGGAGCTGTTTTTT. The full variable domain, rest sourced from reference TRBV5-1 and TRBJ2-2, is KAGVTQTPRYLIKTRGQQVTLSCSPISGHRSVSWYQQTPGQGLQFLFEYFSETQRNKGNFPGRFSGRQFSNSRSEMNVSTLELGDSALYLCASSTGQDLNTGELFFGEGSRLTVL.

This sequence joins TRBV5-1 and TRBJ2-3; TRBD2 agrees at 7 bases. This CDR3 comprises 15 residues. CDR1 is SGHRS and CDR2 is YFSETQ in the germline V gene. With 4 bases clipped from V and 4 bases from J, the junction kept 9 bases outside the gene matches. CDR3 sequence (DNA): TGCGCCAGCAGCCCGGGACTACGCCTCCCAGATACGCAGTATTTT. Protein: CASSPGLRLPDTQYF.

Of note for this clone: Additional DNA sequences in this sample encode the identical CDR3. CDR3 nucleotide sequence: TGCAGCGTTGGCGGCGGAGCTAATGAAAAACTGTTTTTT. It yields the protein CSVGGGANEKLFF. The chain recombines TRBV29-1 with TRBJ1-4, with no clear D. CDR3 length equals 13 residues. V lost 4 bases, J lost 3 bases, and 9 bases lay in between. Germline V CDR1 and CDR2: SQVTM, ANQGSEA.

The V and J genes are TRBV12-5 and TRBJ1-2, with a possible D match to TRBD1 (5 bases). The CDR3 covers 14 residues. The V gene's germline CDR1 is LGHNT and CDR2 FRNRAP. Trimming removed 2 bases from V and 5 bases from J, with 12 bases in between. As DNA, the CDR3 is TGTGCTAGTGGTTTGTCGGCAGGGCCTTATGGCTACACCTTC. This codes for CASGLSAGPYGYTF.

This clone was recorded a few times. The J gene is TRBJ2-7, the V gene TRBV6-5; tentatively, D is TRBD1 (7 bases). The CDR3 sequence is 15 residues long. Germline-derived CDR1 and CDR2 are MNHEY and SVGAGI. Trimming shortened V by 5 bases and J by 6 bases, and 20 bases separated the two germline ends. The CDR3 reads CASSRQGGGIVEQYF. As DNA, the CDR3 is TGTGCCAGCAGTCGACAGGGCGGAGGGATCGTCGAGCAGTACTTC.

The chain recombines TRBV3-1 (or the pseudogene TRBV3-2) with TRBJ2-1; 11 nucleotides align to TRBD2. In germline, CDR1 is LGHDT, CDR2 YNNKEL (reference sequence). The J segment lost 5 bases and the V segment lost 6 bases, leaving 6 bases of the junction unmatched. This CDR3 region has 15 residues. This CDR3 is CASSPGTSGNNEQFF. CDR3 DNA: TGTGCCAGCAGTCCTGGGACTAGCGGCAACAATGAGCAGTTCTTC.

This sequence joins TRBV19 and TRBJ2-2; 12 nucleotides align to TRBD2. The length of the CDR3 is 14 residues. CDR1 is LNHDA and CDR2 is SQIVND in the germline V gene (reference sequence). V was pared by 8 bases and J by 5 bases, with 3 bases of the junction left unmatched. CDR3 residues: CASQGTSGTGELFF. Written as DNA, the CDR3 is TGTGCCAGTCAAGGGACTAGCGGGACCGGGGAGCTGTTTTTT.

This chain uses TRBV7-2 with TRBJ2-7; 8 bases map to TRBD2. CDR1 SGHTA and CDR2 FQGNSA come from the germline V gene. The J segment lost 7 bases and the V segment lost 0 bases, leaving 14 bases of the junction unmatched. This CDR3 comprises 17 residues. The CDR3 protein is CASSLAQPGGPKGEQYF. Here the CDR3 DNA reads TGTGCCAGCAGCTTAGCCCAGCCGGGAGGGCCTAAGGGGGAGCAGTACTTC.

The J gene is TRBJ2-2, the V gene TRBV19, with a possible D match to TRBD1 (6 bases). The CDR3 consists of 12 residues. V was cut by 9 bases and J by 5 bases, with 10 bases left in between. In germline, CDR1 is LNHDA, CDR2 SQIVND (reference sequence). As DNA, the CDR3 is TGTGCCAGCAGAACAGGGACCGGGGAGCTGTTTTTT. The encoded protein is CASRTGTGELFF.

The chain couples TRBV7-2 to TRBJ1-5, with 8 bases that match TRBD1. V lost 2 bases and J lost 6; bases outside the gene matches: 6. Per the germline V gene, CDR1 is SGHTA and CDR2 is FQGNSA. The CDR3 contains 15 residues. CDR3 bases: TGTGCCAGCAGCTTAATGGACAGGGCGGTTCAGCCCCAGCATTTT. Protein sequence: CASSLMDRAVQPQHF.

The genes are TRBV21-1 and TRBJ1-2; the table's D gene call, TRBD1, was not cross checked with the DNA. TRBV21-1 represents a pseudogene. The CDR3 is 16 amino acids. The CDR3 loop is CASNPRRDRPNYGYTF. CDR3 in DNA: TGTGCCAGCAACCCGAGACGAGACAGGCCGAACTATGGCTACACCTTC.

The chain employs TRBV9 and TRBJ2-7, with TRBD1 matching over 7 bases. The CDR3 has 15 residues. CDR1 is SGDLS and CDR2 is YYNGEE in the germline V gene. The V gene end was trimmed by 0 bases and the J gene end by 2 bases; junction bases not matched to a gene: 5. CDR3 nucleotides: TGTGCCAGCAGCGTAGAAACAGGGGCTACCTACGAGCAGTACTTC. Translated: CASSVETGATYEQYF.

The V gene is TRBV5-1, the J gene TRBJ2-3; D not resolved. CDR1 is SGHRS, CDR2 YFSETQ, per germline. V lost 0 bases and J 1 base, leaving 6 bases between the germline ends. The CDR3 runs to 14 residues. This CDR3 reads CASSLGQRTDTQYF. In DNA, the CDR3 is TGCGCCAGCAGCTTGGGGCAACGCACAGATACGCAGTATTTT.

The chain has TRBV3-1 (or the pseudogene TRBV3-2) and TRBJ1-1; weak D call: TRBD1 (6 bases). This CDR3 has 14 amino acids. Germline V gene sequence: CDR1 LGHDT, CDR2 YNNKEL (reference sequence). V was trimmed by 4 bases and J by 6 bases, leaving 15 bases between them. The CDR3 region has the DNA TGTGCCAGCAGCCTAAGGGGGAATTTGGCTGAAGCTTTCTTT. Encoded protein: CASSLRGNLAEAFF.

V usage is TRBV27 and J usage is TRBJ1-4, with D possibly matching TRBD1 (6 bases). Germline CDR1 is MNHEY and CDR2 is SMNVEV (reference sequence). This CDR3 is 11 amino acids long. V was clipped by 5 bases and J by 12 bases, with 10 bases between them. The CDR3 spells CASSANRELFF. For the CDR3, the DNA is TGTGCCAGCAGTGCTAACAGGGAACTGTTTTTT.

The chain carries TRBV9 and TRBJ2-1, with unresolved D. V was clipped by 2 bases and J by 9 bases, with 12 bases between them. There are 13 residues in the CDR3. Germline V CDR1 and CDR2: SGDLS, YYNGEE. CDR3 coding DNA: TGTGCCAGCAGCGTTGGCACTTCGGGTGAGCAGTTCTTC. Amino acids: CASSVGTSGEQFF. Supplemented by reference TRBV9 and TRBJ2-1, the full variable domain reads DSGVTQTPKHLITATGQRVTLRCSPRSGDLSVYWYQQSLDQGLQFLIQYYNGEERAKGNILERFSAQQFPDLHSELNLSSLELGDSALYFCASSVGTSGEQFFGPGTRLTVL.

The chain has TRBV5-1 and TRBJ2-2; 8 nucleotides agree with TRBD2. Looked up from germline, CDR1 is SGHRS and CDR2 is YFSETQ. The length of the CDR3 is 15 residues. V shed 4 bases, J shed 6 bases, and the junction held 8 bases outside the gene matches. DNA of the CDR3: TGCGCCAGCAGCCTGGGACTAGTTAGGTCCGGGGAGCTGTTTTTT. As protein: CASSLGLVRSGELFF.

This clone occurred once. This chain links TRBV27 with TRBJ2-7; 9 bases match TRBD1. CDR3 length: 13 amino acids. J gave up 4 bases and V 7 bases, and 5 bases lay outside the gene matches. Germline CDR1 and CDR2: MNHEY and SMNVEV (reference sequence). This CDR3 reads CASKGTGTYEQYF. The CDR3 coding sequence is TGTGCCAGCAAAGGGACAGGGACATACGAGCAGTACTTC.

This clone was detected only once. The rearrangement links TRBV28 to TRBJ2-7, with D tentatively TRBD2 (6 bases). Trimming left V 6 bases short and J 7 bases short, with 19 bases between. The CDR3 loop spans 14 amino acids. The germline CDR1 and CDR2 sequences are MDHEN and SYDVKM. CDR3 residues: CASRSGLSFGEQYF. The CDR3 nucleotides read TGTGCCAGCAGATCGGGACTTTCATTTGGGGAGCAGTACTTC.

The chain recombines TRBV20-1 with TRBJ1-2; maybe TRBD1 (5 bases). Trimming took 4 bases from V and 12 from J, leaving 12 bases between them. CDR3 length equals 10 residues. Germline V gene lookup returns CDR1 DFQATT and CDR2 SNEGSKA (reference sequence). The CDR3 bases are TGCAGTGCTAACTCGGGGGAAAACACCTTC. It translates to CSANSGENTF.

Only one count was recorded for this clone. This chain uses TRBV9 with TRBJ2-3; 13 bases are a match to TRBD2. The V gene's germline CDR1 is SGDLS and CDR2 YYNGEE. The CDR3 is 16 residues long. Losses at the gene ends were 2 bases for V and 6 bases for J; bases not matched to a gene: 6. CDR3 bases: TGTGCCAGCAGCGTCCTGGGACTAGCGGGGTTTGATACGCAGTATTTT. Amino acids: CASSVLGLAGFDTQYF. The variable domain in full, with the rest retrieved from reference TRBV9 and TRBJ2-3, is DSGVTQTPKHLITATGQRVTLRCSPRSGDLSVYWYQQSLDQGLQFLIQYYNGEERAKGNILERFSAQQFPDLHSELNLSSLELGDSALYFCASSVLGLAGFDTQYFGPGTRLTVL.

The V and J genes are TRBV15 and TRBJ2-7; D call uncertain. The CDR3 loop spans 13 amino acids. From germline, CDR1 is LNHNV and CDR2 YYDKDF (reference sequence). V lost 0 bases and J lost 5, with 8 bases in between. The CDR3 protein is CATSRDFVDEQYF. CDR3 sequence (DNA): TGTGCCACCAGCAGAGATTTTGTAGACGAGCAGTACTTC.

This clone was observed a single time. The chain carries TRBV6-5 and TRBJ1-3; no clear D. This CDR3 region has 13 residues. Trimming removed 6 bases at V and 1 base at J, with 7 bases between. Germline V gives CDR1 MNHEY, CDR2 SVGAGI. CDR3 in DNA: TGTGCCAGCAGACAGAGATCTGGAAACACCATATATTTT. Translation gives CASRQRSGNTIYF.

This chain connects TRBV5-4 to TRBJ1-2; a weak D match, TRBD1 (6 bases). The CDR3 contains 15 residues. Germline CDR1 SGHNT, CDR2 YYREEE (reference sequence). The germline V and J ends were trimmed by 4 bases and 4 bases, with 17 bases remaining between them. This CDR3 reads CASSRREGGGYGYTF. In DNA, the CDR3 is TGTGCCAGCAGCCGGAGGGAGGGAGGGGGCTATGGCTACACCTTC. Together with reference TRBV5-4 and TRBJ1-2, the CDR3 gives the full variable domain: ETGVTQSPTHLIKTRGQQVTLRCSSQSGHNTVSWYQQALGQGPQFIFQYYREEENGRGNFPPRFSGLQFPNYSSELNVNALELDDSALYLCASSRREGGGYGYTFGSGTRLTVV.

The chain couples TRBV19 to TRBJ1-2; no definite D call. Germline V lookup: CDR1 LNHDA, CDR2 SQIVND (reference sequence). V was clipped by 3 bases and J by 7 bases, with 15 bases between them. The CDR3 has 14 amino acids. CDR3 amino acids: CASSMYAGFAGYTF. CDR3 nucleotides: TGTGCCAGTAGTATGTATGCCGGGTTCGCTGGCTACACCTTC.